The 26 T cell receptor beta chains in this list originate from one sample, sequenced in a study of blood T cell repertoires in COVID-19. The assay was immunoSEQ multiplex PCR, and TCRdb's table has in-frame clones only and misses some. The table has 250,000 to 300,000 clones, 75% to 90% seen once. The specimen was PBMCs or T cells enriched from blood (not recorded which). All receptors derive from a woman in her forties or fifties who had recovered from COVID-19.

The V and J genes are TRBV2 and TRBJ1-3; maybe TRBD1 (5 bases). This CDR3 has 14 amino acids. The germline V gene encodes CDR1 SNHLY and CDR2 FYNNEI. V lost 7 bases and J 4 bases, leaving 14 bases between the germline ends. CDR3 in amino acids: CASMDNLLGNTIYF. The CDR3, as DNA: TGTGCCAGCATGGACAATCTGTTGGGAAACACCATATATTTT.

This rearrangement joins TRBV28 to TRBJ1-2; D perhaps matches TRBD1 (6 bases). Germline CDR1 reads MDHEN; CDR2 reads SYDVKM. The CDR3 runs 12 residues. Trimming stripped 6 bases from V and 6 bases from J, with 11 bases between. CDR3 sequence reads: CASSPGVHGYTF. In nucleotides, the CDR3 is TGTGCCAGCAGCCCAGGGGTACATGGCTACACCTTC.

This rearrangement joins TRBV24-1 to TRBJ1-2; D not resolved. The CDR3 covers 17 residues. With 3 bases removed from V and 3 bases from J, the gap between germline ends came to 19 bases. Germline loops: CDR1 KGHDR, CDR2 SFDVKD. DNA for the CDR3: TGTGCCACCAGTGATAAAAGGGTTATAGGGAGGGACTATGGCTACACCTTC. Its protein product is CATSDKRVIGRDYGYTF.

The V call is TRBV10-3, the J call TRBJ2-7; D might be TRBD2 (5 bases). Between the trimmed V and J ends, which lost 0 bases and 9 bases, there was a span of 12 bases. This CDR3 has 13 amino acids. Germline V gene sequence: CDR1 ENHRY, CDR2 SYGVKD. This CDR3 is CAISESAPSGQYF. The CDR3 coding sequence is TGTGCCATCAGTGAGTCTGCACCGAGCGGGCAGTACTTC.

The J gene is TRBJ2-3, the V gene TRBV24-1; 13 bases fit TRBD2. V trimming: 0 bases; J trimming: 2 bases; junction bases outside the gene matches: 1. There are 17 residues in the CDR3. Germline CDR1 and CDR2: KGHDR and SFDVKD. The DNA for the CDR3 is TGTGCCACCAGTGATTTGGGACTAGCGGGAGTCACAGATACGCAGTATTTT. Its protein is CATSDLGLAGVTDTQYF.

J is TRBJ2-1 and V is TRBV6-4, with 13 nucleotides matching TRBD2. Germline values: CDR1 MRHNA, CDR2 SNTAGT. This CDR3 contains 14 residues. Losses at the gene ends were 6 bases for V and 9 bases for J; bases not matched to a gene: 5. CDR3 DNA: TGTGCCAGCAGGAGGACTAGCGGGAGAGGTGAGCAGTTCTTC. This translates into CASRRTSGRGEQFF.

This chain connects TRBV28 to TRBJ1-1, with 8 bases aligning to TRBD1. CDR3 length: 19 amino acids. CDR1 and CDR2 from the germline V gene are MDHEN and SYDVKM. The trim removed 2 bases at V and 0 bases at J, leaving 14 bases unmatched. The CDR3, as DNA: TGTGCCAGCAGTTTAGAGATGGGTGGGACAGGAAACATGAACACTGAAGCTTTCTTT. This gives the protein CASSLEMGGTGNMNTEAFF.

This clone showed up just a few times. This rearrangement joins TRBV5-8 to TRBJ1-2; D may be TRBD1 (5 bases). The CDR3 consists of 12 residues. The V gene's germline CDR1 is SGHTS and CDR2 YDEGEE. V was shortened by 7 bases and J by 4 bases, with 11 bases between the two germline ends. The CDR3 DNA sequence: TGTGCCAGCCCAGGGCAAGGCTATGGCTACACCTTC. Translating gives CASPGQGYGYTF.

This chain links TRBV19 with TRBJ1-1, with a weak D call TRBD1 (5 bases). This CDR3 region has 13 residues. Trimming stripped 6 bases from V and 3 bases from J, with 11 bases between. Per the germline V gene, CDR1 is LNHDA and CDR2 is SQIVND (reference sequence). The DNA for the CDR3 is TGTGCCAGTAGCGCGACAGTATACACTGAAGCTTTCTTT. Protein: CASSATVYTEAFF.

This clone has only a few counts. V usage is TRBV18 and J usage is TRBJ1-2; D not resolved. CDR1 KGHSH and CDR2 LQKENI come from the germline V gene. The V end was cut by 6 bases, the J end by 1 base, with 15 bases between. This CDR3 contains 15 residues. The DNA for the CDR3 is TGTGCCAGCTCGACGCCGGAGTTTTTTAACTATGGCTACACCTTC. Translation gives CASSTPEFFNYGYTF.

The chain links TRBV25-1 to TRBJ2-5; TRBD2 agrees at 8 bases. This CDR3 is built from 13 residues. CDR1 is MGHDK, CDR2 SYGVNS, per germline. The ends lost 8 bases at V and 2 bases at J; junction bases unmatched: 4. The CDR3 DNA reads TGTGCCAGCGGCCGGGGGGGACAAGAGACCCAGTACTTC. Its translation: CASGRGGQETQYF.

In nucleotides, the CDR3 is TGTGCCTGGAGATGGGACAATTATAATTCACCCCTCCACTTT. Residues: CAWRWDNYNSPLHF. V gene TRBV30 combines with J gene TRBJ1-6; a possible D gene is TRBD1 (6 bases). CDR3 length: 14 amino acids. Trimming removed 3 bases from V and 4 bases from J, with 10 bases in between. Germline CDR1 is GTSNPN and CDR2 is SVGIG (reference sequence).

J is TRBJ1-6 and V is TRBV28; no definite D call. Germline values: CDR1 MDHEN, CDR2 SYDVKM. There are 14 residues in the CDR3. V lost 5 bases, J lost 10 bases, and 15 bases lay in between. CDR3 loop: CASSLTRRMSPLHF. Here the CDR3 DNA reads TGTGCCAGCAGTCTAACTAGACGTATGTCACCCCTCCACTTT.

In its sample, this clone was seen a few times. The chain uses TRBV28 and TRBJ1-1, with D hard to call. The CDR3 loop spans 14 amino acids. The ends were cut back, 2 bases at V and 4 bases at J, with 11 bases in the middle. Germline-derived CDR1 and CDR2 are MDHEN and SYDVKM. The CDR3 DNA sequence: TGTGCCAGCAGTTTACGCGGGGAGGCCACTGAAGCTTTCTTT. It encodes CASSLRGEATEAFF.

The chain links TRBV27 to TRBJ1-4; D unresolved. Germline V gene data show CDR1 as MNHEY and CDR2 as SMNVEV (reference sequence). CDR3 length: 14 amino acids. Trimming shortened V by 7 bases and J by 11 bases, and 20 bases separated the two germline ends. The DNA of the CDR3 is TGTGCCAGCACCCTAAATGGCCAAATCGGGAAACTGTTTTTT. As protein: CASTLNGQIGKLFF.

The chain carries TRBV5-1 and TRBJ1-6; no definite D call. V was cut by 0 bases and J by 10 bases, with 11 bases left in between. In germline, CDR1 is SGHRS, CDR2 YFSETQ. The CDR3 has 14 amino acids. The DNA of the CDR3 is TGCGCCAGCAGCTTGGAAGAGAGAAGCTCACCCCTCCACTTT. This codes for CASSLEERSSPLHF.

The gene calls are TRBV3-1 (or the pseudogene TRBV3-2) and TRBJ1-2; perhaps TRBD1 as D (5 bases). The CDR3 runs to 13 residues. Germline CDR1 reads LGHDT; CDR2 reads YNNKEL (reference sequence). V dropped 4 bases and J dropped 4 bases, with 10 bases sitting between them. The CDR3 DNA reads TGTGCCAGCAGCCCGGGACTCCTCTATGGCTACACCTTC. Protein: CASSPGLLYGYTF.

The CDR3 region has the DNA TGTGCCAGCAGTGGACGGGGGTCTGACACTGAAGCTTTCTTT. Translated, it gives CASSGRGSDTEAFF. The chain combines TRBV2 with TRBJ1-1; possibly TRBD1 for D (5 bases). Trimming removed 4 bases from V and 3 bases from J, with 12 bases in between. CDR1 SNHLY and CDR2 FYNNEI come from the germline V gene. This CDR3 is built from 14 residues.

This clone was detected only once. The CDR3 loop is CASREGDGGSYEQYF. The DNA of the CDR3 is TGTGCCAGCAGGGAGGGTGACGGGGGCTCCTACGAGCAGTACTTC. The rearrangement joins TRBV4-2 to TRBJ2-7; D might be TRBD2 (6 bases). Trimming pared 6 bases from V and 0 bases from J, leaving 15 bases between. The CDR3 has 15 residues. In germline, CDR1 is LGHNA, CDR2 YNFKEQ.

The genes are TRBV12-3 or TRBV12-4 and TRBJ1-5; the D is unclear. The CDR3 is 12 residues long. V gave up 5 bases and J gave up 9 bases, with 11 bases separating them. The CDR3 reads CASSRPRGPQHF. CDR3 nucleotides: TGTGCCAGCAGTAGACCACGGGGGCCCCAGCATTTT.

This clone was detected a few times. The V and J genes are TRBV28 and TRBJ1-2; TRBD1 matches 7 bases. Germline V gives CDR1 MDHEN, CDR2 SYDVKM. The V segment lost 6 bases and the J segment 4 bases; nucleotides outside the gene matches: 8. The CDR3 covers 14 residues. CDR3 bases: TGTGCCAGCAGCTCGGGACAGAGACCCTATGGCTACACCTTC. It specifies CASSSGQRPYGYTF.

This clone was picked up a small number of times. This chain connects TRBV30 to TRBJ1-2; 8 bases align to TRBD1. The germline V gene encodes CDR1 GTSNPN and CDR2 SVGIG (reference sequence). This CDR3 is 13 amino acids long. V was pared by 2 bases and J by 3 bases, with 2 bases of the junction left unmatched. The CDR3 nucleotides read TGTGCCTGGAGTACAGGGGGGGACTATGGCTACACCTTC. Translated: CAWSTGGDYGYTF.

Note on this clone: The same CDR3 also results from other DNA sequences found in this sample. This sequence joins TRBV5-1 and TRBJ1-4; D possibly corresponds to TRBD1 (5 bases). Per the germline V gene, CDR1 is SGHRS and CDR2 is YFSETQ. This CDR3 is 14 amino acids long. The V end was cut by 2 bases, the J end by 2 bases, with 7 bases between. CDR3 DNA: TGCGCCAGCAGCTTAACAGGCACTAATGAAAAACTGTTTTTT. Amino acids: CASSLTGTNEKLFF. The variable domain in full, with the rest retrieved from reference TRBV5-1 and TRBJ1-4, is KAGVTQTPRYLIKTRGQQVTLSCSPISGHRSVSWYQQTPGQGLQFLFEYFSETQRNKGNFPGRFSGRQFSNSRSEMNVSTLELGDSALYLCASSLTGTNEKLFFGSGTQLSVL.

V and J are TRBV4-1 and TRBJ1-5; 9 bases are a match to TRBD1. The V segment lost 3 bases and the J segment 12 bases; nucleotides outside the gene matches: 6. Per germline, CDR1 MGHRA and CDR2 YSYEKL. CDR3 length: 13 residues. Here the CDR3 DNA reads TGCGCCAGCAGCCATCCCCGACAGGGGGACCAGCATTTT. Its translation: CASSHPRQGDQHF.

This chain links TRBV7-2 with TRBJ1-2, with no clear D. Germline CDR1 and CDR2: SGHTA and FQGNSA. This CDR3 has 14 amino acids. V lost 2 bases and J lost 6, with 13 bases in between. This chain's CDR3 is CASSLLAPSHGYTF. CDR3 nucleotides: TGTGCCAGCAGCTTATTAGCCCCTAGTCATGGCTACACCTTC. The whole variable domain, filled in from reference TRBV7-2 and TRBJ1-2, reads GAGVSQSPSNKVTEKGKDVELRCDPISGHTALYWYRQSLGQGLEFLIYFQGNSAPDKSGLPSDRFSAERTGGSVSTLTIQRTQQEDSAVYLCASSLLAPSHGYTFGSGTRLTVV.

This clone was observed a single time. This chain uses TRBV30 with TRBJ2-7, with 8 bases that match TRBD1. The CDR3 consists of 18 residues. Germline CDR1 is GTSNPN and CDR2 is SVGIG (reference sequence). J lost 6 bases, V lost 3 bases, and 22 bases had no gene match. CDR3 coding DNA: TGTGCCTGGAGAGCCCGGGACAGGTTCCCCTGGGCATTGGGCGAGCAGTACTTC. Translating gives CAWRARDRFPWALGEQYF.